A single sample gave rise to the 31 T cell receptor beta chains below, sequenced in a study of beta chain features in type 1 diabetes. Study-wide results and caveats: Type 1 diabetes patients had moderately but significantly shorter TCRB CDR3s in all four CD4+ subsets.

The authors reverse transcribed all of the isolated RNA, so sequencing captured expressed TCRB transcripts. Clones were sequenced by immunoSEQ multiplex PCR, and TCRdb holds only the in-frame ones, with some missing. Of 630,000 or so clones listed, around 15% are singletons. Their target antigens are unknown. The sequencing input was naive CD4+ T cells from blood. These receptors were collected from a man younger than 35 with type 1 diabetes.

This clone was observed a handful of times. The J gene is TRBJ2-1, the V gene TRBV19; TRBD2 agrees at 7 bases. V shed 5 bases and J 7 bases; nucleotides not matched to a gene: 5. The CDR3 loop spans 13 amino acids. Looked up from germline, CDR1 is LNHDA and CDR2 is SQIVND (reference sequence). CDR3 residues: CASSPEGGNEQFF. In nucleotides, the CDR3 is TGTGCCAGTAGTCCCGAGGGAGGGAATGAGCAGTTCTTC.

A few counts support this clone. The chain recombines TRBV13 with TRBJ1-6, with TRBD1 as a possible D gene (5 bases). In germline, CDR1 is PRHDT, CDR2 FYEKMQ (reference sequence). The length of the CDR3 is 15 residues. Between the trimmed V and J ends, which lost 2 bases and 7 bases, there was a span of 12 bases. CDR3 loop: CASSLHGAGNSPLHF. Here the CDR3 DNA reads TGTGCCAGCAGCTTACACGGGGCTGGCAATTCACCCCTCCACTTT. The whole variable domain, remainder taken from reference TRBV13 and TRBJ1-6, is AAGVIQSPRHLIKEKRETATLKCYPIPRHDTVYWYQQGPGQDPQFLISFYEKMQSDKGSIPDRFSAQQFSDYHSELNMSSLELGDSALYFCASSLHGAGNSPLHFGNGTRLTVT.

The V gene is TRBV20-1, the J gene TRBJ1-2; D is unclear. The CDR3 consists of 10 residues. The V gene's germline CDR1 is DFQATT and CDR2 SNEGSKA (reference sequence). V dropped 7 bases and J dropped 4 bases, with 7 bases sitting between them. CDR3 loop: CSGDFYGYTF. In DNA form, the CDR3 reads TGCAGTGGGGATTTCTATGGCTACACCTTC.

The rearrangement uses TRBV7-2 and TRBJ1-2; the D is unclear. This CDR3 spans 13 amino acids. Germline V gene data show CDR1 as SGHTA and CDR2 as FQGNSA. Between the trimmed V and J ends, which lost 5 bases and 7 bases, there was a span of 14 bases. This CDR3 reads CASSPTRAAGYTF. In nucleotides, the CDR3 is TGTGCCAGCAGCCCCACCCGGGCGGCTGGCTACACCTTC.

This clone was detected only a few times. The CDR3 coding sequence is TGTGCCAGCAGCGTCCGGGACAGTCCCCTTGCTCAGTACTTC. Amino acids: CASSVRDSPLAQYF. This chain uses TRBV9 with TRBJ2-4; TRBD1 matches at 7 bases. CDR1 and CDR2 from the germline V gene are SGDLS and YYNGEE. The CDR3 runs 14 residues. Losses at the gene ends were 2 bases for V and 12 bases for J; bases not matched to a gene: 11.

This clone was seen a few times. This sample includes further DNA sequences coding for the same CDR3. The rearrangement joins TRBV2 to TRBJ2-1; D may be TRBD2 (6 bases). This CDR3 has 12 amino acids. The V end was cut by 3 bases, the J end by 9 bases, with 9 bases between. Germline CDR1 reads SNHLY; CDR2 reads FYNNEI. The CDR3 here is CASSEEGAEQFF. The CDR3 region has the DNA TGTGCCAGCAGTGAGGAGGGAGCTGAGCAGTTCTTC.

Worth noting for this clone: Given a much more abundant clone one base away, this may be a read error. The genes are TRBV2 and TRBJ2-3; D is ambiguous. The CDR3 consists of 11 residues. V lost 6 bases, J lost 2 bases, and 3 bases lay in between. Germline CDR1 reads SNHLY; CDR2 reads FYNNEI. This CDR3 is CASRYTDTQYF. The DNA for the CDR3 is TGTGCCAGCAGGTACACAGATACGCAGTATTTT.

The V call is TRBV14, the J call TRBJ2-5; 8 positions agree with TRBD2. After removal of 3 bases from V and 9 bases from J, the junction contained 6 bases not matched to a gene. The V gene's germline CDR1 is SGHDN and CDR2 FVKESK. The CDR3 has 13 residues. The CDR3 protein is CASSQRQAGAQYF. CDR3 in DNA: TGTGCCAGCAGCCAGAGGCAAGCGGGGGCCCAGTACTTC.

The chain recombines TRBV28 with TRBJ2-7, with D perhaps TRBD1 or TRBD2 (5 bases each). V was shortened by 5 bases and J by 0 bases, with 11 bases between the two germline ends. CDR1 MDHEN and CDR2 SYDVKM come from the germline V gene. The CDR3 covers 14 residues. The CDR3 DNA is TGTGCCAGCAGTCCTTGGGACGGCTCCTACGAGCAGTACTTC. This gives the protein CASSPWDGSYEQYF.

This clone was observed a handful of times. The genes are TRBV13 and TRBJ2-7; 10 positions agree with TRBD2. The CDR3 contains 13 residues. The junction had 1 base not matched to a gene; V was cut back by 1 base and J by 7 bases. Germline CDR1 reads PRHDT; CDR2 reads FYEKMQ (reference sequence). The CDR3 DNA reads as TGTGCCAGCAGCTTAGTACTAGCGGGGGAGCAGTACTTC. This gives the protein CASSLVLAGEQYF.

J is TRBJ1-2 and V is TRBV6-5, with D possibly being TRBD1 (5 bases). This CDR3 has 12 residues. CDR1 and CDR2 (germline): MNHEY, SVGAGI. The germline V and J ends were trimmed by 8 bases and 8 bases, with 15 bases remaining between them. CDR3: CASGLTRDGYTF. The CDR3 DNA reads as TGTGCCAGCGGCCTTACTAGGGACGGCTACACCTTC.

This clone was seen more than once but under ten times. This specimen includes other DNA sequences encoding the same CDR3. CDR3 sequence: CAWSVQGEKLFF. CDR3 DNA: TGTGCCTGGTCGGTCCAGGGGGAAAAACTGTTTTTT. V usage is TRBV30 and J usage is TRBJ1-4; D may be TRBD1 (6 bases). V was cut by 5 bases and J by 8 bases, with 12 bases left in between. Germline V gene lookup returns CDR1 GTSNPN and CDR2 SVGIG (reference sequence). The CDR3 sequence is 12 residues long.

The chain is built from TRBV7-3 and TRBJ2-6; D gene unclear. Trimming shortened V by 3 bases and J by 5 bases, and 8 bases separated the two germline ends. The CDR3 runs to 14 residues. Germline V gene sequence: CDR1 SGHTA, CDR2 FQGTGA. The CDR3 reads CASSFLPRANVLTF. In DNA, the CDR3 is TGTGCCAGCAGCTTTCTTCCGAGGGCCAACGTCCTGACTTTC.

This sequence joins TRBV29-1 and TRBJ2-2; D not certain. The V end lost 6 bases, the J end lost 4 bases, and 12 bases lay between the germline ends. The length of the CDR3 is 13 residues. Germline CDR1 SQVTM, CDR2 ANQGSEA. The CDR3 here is CSVVAETTGELFF. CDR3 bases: TGCAGCGTCGTGGCGGAGACCACCGGGGAGCTGTTTTTT.

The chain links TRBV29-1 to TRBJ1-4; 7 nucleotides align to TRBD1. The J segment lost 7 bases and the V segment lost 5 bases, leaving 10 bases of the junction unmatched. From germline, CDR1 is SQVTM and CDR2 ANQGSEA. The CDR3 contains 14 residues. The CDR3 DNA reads TGCAGCGTTTATGGGACAGAGGAGAGTGAAAAACTGTTTTTT. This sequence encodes CSVYGTEESEKLFF.

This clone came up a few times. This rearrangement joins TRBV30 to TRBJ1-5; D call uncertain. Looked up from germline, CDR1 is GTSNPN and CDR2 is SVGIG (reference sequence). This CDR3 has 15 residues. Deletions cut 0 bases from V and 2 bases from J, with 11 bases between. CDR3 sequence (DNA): TGTGCCTGGAGTGTTGGCGGGATCGGCAATCAGCCCCAGCATTTT. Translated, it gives CAWSVGGIGNQPQHF.

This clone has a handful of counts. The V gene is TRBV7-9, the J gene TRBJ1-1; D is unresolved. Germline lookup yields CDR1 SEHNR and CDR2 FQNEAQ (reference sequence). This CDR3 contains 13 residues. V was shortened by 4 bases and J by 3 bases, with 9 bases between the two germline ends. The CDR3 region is CASSSTEDTEAFF. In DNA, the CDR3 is TGTGCCAGCAGCTCTACGGAGGACACTGAAGCTTTCTTT.

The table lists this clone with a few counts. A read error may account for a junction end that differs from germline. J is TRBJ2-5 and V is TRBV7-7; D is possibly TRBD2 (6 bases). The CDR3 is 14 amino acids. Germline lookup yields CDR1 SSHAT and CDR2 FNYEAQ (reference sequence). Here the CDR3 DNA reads TGTGCTAGCAGCTTAGGGTCGGGGGTAGAGACCCAGTACTTC. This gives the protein CASSLGSGVETQYF. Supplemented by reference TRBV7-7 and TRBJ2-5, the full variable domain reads GAGVSQSPRYKVTKRGQDVTLRCDPISSHATLYWYQQALGQGPEFLTYFNYEAQPDKSGLPSDRFSAERPEGSISTLTIQRTEQRDSAMYRCASSLGSGVETQYFGPGTRLLVL.

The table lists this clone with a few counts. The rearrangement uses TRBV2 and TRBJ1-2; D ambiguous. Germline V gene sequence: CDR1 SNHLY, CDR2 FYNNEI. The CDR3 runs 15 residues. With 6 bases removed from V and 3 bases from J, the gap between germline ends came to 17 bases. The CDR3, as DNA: TGTGCCAGCAGAGAGACCTTCCTTCAGGACTATGGCTACACCTTC. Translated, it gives CASRETFLQDYGYTF.

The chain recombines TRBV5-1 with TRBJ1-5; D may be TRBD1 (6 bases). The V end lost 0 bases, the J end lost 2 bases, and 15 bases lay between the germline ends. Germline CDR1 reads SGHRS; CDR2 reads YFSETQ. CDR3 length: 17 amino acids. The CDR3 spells CASSLEGDPWGNQPQHF. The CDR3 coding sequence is TGCGCCAGCAGCTTGGAGGGGGATCCTTGGGGCAATCAGCCCCAGCATTTT.

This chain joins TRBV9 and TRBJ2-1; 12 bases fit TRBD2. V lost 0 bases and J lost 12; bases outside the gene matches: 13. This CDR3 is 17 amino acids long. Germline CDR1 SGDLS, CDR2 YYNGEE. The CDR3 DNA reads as TGTGCCAGCAGCGTAGGGTCAGGGGCCGGACTAGCGGGAATGCAGTTCTTC. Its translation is CASSVGSGAGLAGMQFF.

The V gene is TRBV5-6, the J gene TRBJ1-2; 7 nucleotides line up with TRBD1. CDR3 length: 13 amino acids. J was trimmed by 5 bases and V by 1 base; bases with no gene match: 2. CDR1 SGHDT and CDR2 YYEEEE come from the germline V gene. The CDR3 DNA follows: TGTGCCAGCAGCTTGCAGGGGGGTTATGGCTACACCTTC. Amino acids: CASSLQGGYGYTF.

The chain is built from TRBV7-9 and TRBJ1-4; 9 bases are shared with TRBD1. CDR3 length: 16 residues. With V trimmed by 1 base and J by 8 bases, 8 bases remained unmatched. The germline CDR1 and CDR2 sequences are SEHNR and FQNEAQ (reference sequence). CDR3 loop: CASSLDPGQGLEKLFF. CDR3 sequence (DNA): TGTGCCAGCAGCTTAGACCCGGGACAGGGCCTCGAAAAACTGTTTTTT.

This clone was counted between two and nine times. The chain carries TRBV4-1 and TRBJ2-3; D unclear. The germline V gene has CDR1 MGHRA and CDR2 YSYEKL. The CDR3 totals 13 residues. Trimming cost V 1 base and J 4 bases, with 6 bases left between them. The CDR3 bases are TGCGCCAGCAGCCAAGCGAGCGCAGATACGCAGTATTTT. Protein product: CASSQASADTQYF.

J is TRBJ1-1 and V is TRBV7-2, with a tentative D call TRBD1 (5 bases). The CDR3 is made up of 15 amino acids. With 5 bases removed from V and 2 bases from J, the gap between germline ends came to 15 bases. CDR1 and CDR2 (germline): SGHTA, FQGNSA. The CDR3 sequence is CASSPSRDPNTEAFF. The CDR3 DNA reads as TGTGCCAGCAGCCCTTCCCGGGACCCCAACACTGAAGCTTTCTTT.

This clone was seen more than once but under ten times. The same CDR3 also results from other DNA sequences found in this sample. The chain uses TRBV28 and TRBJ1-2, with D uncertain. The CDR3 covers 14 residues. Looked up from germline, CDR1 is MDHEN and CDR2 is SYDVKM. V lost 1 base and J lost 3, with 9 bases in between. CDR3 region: CASSLSGRDYGYTF. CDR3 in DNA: TGTGCCAGCAGTTTATCTGGGAGGGACTATGGCTACACCTTC.

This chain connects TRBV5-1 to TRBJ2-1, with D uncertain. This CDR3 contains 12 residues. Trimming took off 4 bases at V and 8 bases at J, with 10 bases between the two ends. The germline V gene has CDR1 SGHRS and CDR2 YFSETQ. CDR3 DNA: TGCGCCAGCAGCACCATGGGCGATGAGCAGTTCTTC. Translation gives CASSTMGDEQFF.

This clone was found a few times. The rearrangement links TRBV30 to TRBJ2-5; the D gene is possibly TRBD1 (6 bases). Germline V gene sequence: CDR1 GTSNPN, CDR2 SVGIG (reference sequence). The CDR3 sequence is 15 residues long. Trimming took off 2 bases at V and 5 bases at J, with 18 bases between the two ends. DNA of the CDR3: TGTGCCTGGAGTCGCGGCTACAGGGAGTGGGAGACCCAGTACTTC. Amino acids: CAWSRGYREWETQYF.

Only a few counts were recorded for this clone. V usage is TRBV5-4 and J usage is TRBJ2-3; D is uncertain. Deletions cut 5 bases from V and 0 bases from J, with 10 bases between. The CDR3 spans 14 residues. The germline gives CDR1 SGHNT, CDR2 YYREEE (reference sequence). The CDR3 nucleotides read TGTGCCAGCAGTGTGAGCAGGAGCACAGATACGCAGTATTTT. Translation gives CASSVSRSTDTQYF.

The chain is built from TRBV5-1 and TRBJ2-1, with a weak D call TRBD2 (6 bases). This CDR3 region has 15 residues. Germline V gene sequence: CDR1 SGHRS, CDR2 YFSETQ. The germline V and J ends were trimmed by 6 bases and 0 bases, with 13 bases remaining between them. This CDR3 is CASTVAVTSYNEQFF. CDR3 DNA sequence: TGCGCCAGCACAGTAGCGGTGACCTCCTACAATGAGCAGTTCTTC. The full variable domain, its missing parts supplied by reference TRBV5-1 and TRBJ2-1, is KAGVTQTPRYLIKTRGQQVTLSCSPISGHRSVSWYQQTPGQGLQFLFEYFSETQRNKGNFPGRFSGRQFSNSRSEMNVSTLELGDSALYLCASTVAVTSYNEQFFGPGTRLTVL.

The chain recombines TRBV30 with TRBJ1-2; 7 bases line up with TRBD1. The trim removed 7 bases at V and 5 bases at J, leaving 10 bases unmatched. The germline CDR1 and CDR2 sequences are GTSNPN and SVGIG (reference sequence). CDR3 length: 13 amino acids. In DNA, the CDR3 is TGTGCCTCAAACGGGGGACAGCTATATGGCTACACCTTC. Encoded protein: CASNGGQLYGYTF.